The 11 T cell receptor beta chains reported below all come from one sample, sequenced in a study of Ad26.COV2.S vaccination and SARS-CoV-2 variants. Indicated treatment: roughly 20 received Ad26.COV2.S at low or high dose, single or two shots; about 5 received placebo; per-sample allocation not given. Sampling was performed 63 days after the first vaccine or placebo injection. Profiling relied on immunoSEQ multiplex PCR, and the TCRdb table lists in-frame clones only, not all of them. The sample has around 300,000 clones; roughly 90% are singletons. The sequencing used peripheral blood, collected in a trial of Ad26.COV2.S vaccine versus placebo. Receptors were obtained from a person aged 18-65 years who received the Ad26.COV2.S COVID-19 vaccine or a placebo.

This chain links TRBV14 with TRBJ1-2; no reliable D call. The germline V gene has CDR1 SGHDN and CDR2 FVKESK. This CDR3 region has 16 residues. Trimming took off 3 bases at V and 5 bases at J, with 19 bases between the two ends. The CDR3 is CASSHNDPWIGYGYTF. For the CDR3, the DNA is TGTGCCAGCAGCCATAACGACCCTTGGATAGGATATGGCTACACCTTC.

This clone was detected only once. The chain joins TRBV27 to TRBJ1-2, with TRBD1 matching 8 bases. J gave up 4 bases and V 5 bases, and 9 bases lay outside the gene matches. The germline gives CDR1 MNHEY, CDR2 SMNVEV (reference sequence). The CDR3 loop spans 15 amino acids. The CDR3 sequence is CASSPTGGETYGYTF. The CDR3 region has the DNA TGTGCCAGCAGTCCCACAGGGGGGGAAACCTATGGCTACACCTTC.

The V call is TRBV28, the J call TRBJ2-7; D gene uncertain. Trimming removed 10 bases from V and 2 bases from J, with 15 bases in between. The CDR3 consists of 13 residues. Per the germline V gene, CDR1 is MDHEN and CDR2 is SYDVKM. This CDR3 is CATQGRNAYEQYF. The CDR3 DNA reads TGTGCCACCCAAGGACGGAATGCCTACGAGCAGTACTTC. The variable domain in full, completed from reference TRBV28 and TRBJ2-7, reads DVKVTQSSRYLVKRTGEKVFLECVQDMDHENMFWYRQDPGLGLRLIYFSYDVKMKEKGDIPEGYSVSREKKERFSLILESASTNQTSMYLCATQGRNAYEQYFGPGTRLTVT.

This chain links TRBV6-5 with TRBJ2-5; D is ambiguous. Germline V CDR1 and CDR2: MNHEY, SVGAGI. This CDR3 region has 15 residues. V was cut by 0 bases and J by 1 base, with 9 bases left in between. The CDR3 sequence is CASSYSRRPQETQYF. The CDR3 region has the DNA TGTGCCAGCAGTTACTCGCGGCGGCCCCAAGAGACCCAGTACTTC.

This clone was counted only a few times. V usage is TRBV5-1 and J usage is TRBJ1-1; the D is unclear. The V end was cut by 0 bases, the J end by 11 bases, with 14 bases between. Germline CDR1 is SGHRS and CDR2 is YFSETQ. This CDR3 comprises 13 residues. The DNA for the CDR3 is TGCGCCAGCAGCTTGGTAGTGAGACACGAGGCTTTCTTT. This gives the protein CASSLVVRHEAFF.

This clone was found once. The rearrangement joins TRBV5-1 to TRBJ1-3; D is uncertain. Trimming took off 0 bases at V and 0 bases at J, with 10 bases between the two ends. This CDR3 has 16 residues. The germline gives CDR1 SGHRS, CDR2 YFSETQ. For the CDR3, the DNA is TGCGCCAGCAGCTTGGCCGCCCCCTCCTCTGGAAACACCATATATTTT. It encodes CASSLAAPSSGNTIYF.

The chain uses TRBV18 and TRBJ2-7, with D uncertain. CDR1 is KGHSH, CDR2 LQKENI, per germline. The CDR3 runs to 14 residues. The V end lost 2 bases, the J end lost 4 bases, and 12 bases lay between the germline ends. The CDR3 loop is CASSPSNGRYEQYF. The CDR3 DNA sequence: TGTGCCAGCTCACCATCAAACGGACGTTACGAGCAGTACTTC.

This clone has just one count. V is TRBV19 and J is TRBJ2-7; no clear D. V shed 1 base and J shed 1 base, with 11 bases lying between them. The germline V gene encodes CDR1 LNHDA and CDR2 SQIVND (reference sequence). This CDR3 is 15 amino acids long. The CDR3 bases are TGTGCCAGTAGTATAGCTCGGGCAGGATCCTACGAGCAGTACTTC. This codes for CASSIARAGSYEQYF. Filled out from reference TRBV19 and TRBJ2-7, the complete variable domain reads DGGITQSPKYLFRKEGQNVTLSCEQNLNHDAMYWYRQDPGQGLRLIYYSQIVNDFQKGDIAEGYSVSREKKESFPLTVTSAQKNPTAFYLCASSIARAGSYEQYFGPGTRLTVT.

This chain connects TRBV6-5 to TRBJ2-5; weak D call: TRBD2 (5 bases). Trimming left V 5 bases short and J 0 bases short, with 10 bases between. This CDR3 has 14 residues. Looked up from germline, CDR1 is MNHEY and CDR2 is SVGAGI. The CDR3 DNA reads TGTGCCAGCAGTACTCGAGCGGACCAAGAGACCCAGTACTTC. Encoded protein: CASSTRADQETQYF.

V and J are TRBV20-1 and TRBJ2-1; D is uncertain. V gave up 3 bases and J gave up 7 bases, with 7 bases separating them. Germline CDR1 DFQATT, CDR2 SNEGSKA (reference sequence). This CDR3 is built from 11 residues. This chain's CDR3 is CSARELNEQFF. CDR3 nucleotide sequence: TGCAGTGCTAGGGAACTAAATGAGCAGTTCTTC.

This sequence joins TRBV4-1 and TRBJ1-5; D unclear. The germline gives CDR1 MGHRA, CDR2 YSYEKL. Trimming pared 2 bases from V and 7 bases from J, leaving 9 bases between. The CDR3 consists of 13 residues. The CDR3 DNA sequence: TGCGCCAGCAGCCAAACCACGCAACAGCCCCAGCATTTT. Amino acids: CASSQTTQQPQHF.